A single sample gave rise to the 32 T cell receptor beta chains below, sequenced in a study of CD8+CD57+ T cells in acquired aplastic anemia. Genomic DNA acted as the template from which TCR beta VDJ combination and CDR3 sequence profiling were carried out. TCRdb recomputed calls from the reads with MiXCR, one row per CDR3 protein. This sample carries more than 250,000 distinct CDR3 sequences, 56% of them seen once, and the ten largest clones take less than 9.5%. The specimen was sorted CD4+, CD8+, or CD8+CD57+ T cells (not recorded which) from PBMCs. Receptors were obtained from a human donor with severe aplastic anemia or a healthy control (not recorded which).

V and J are TRBV7-3 and TRBJ1-1, with 7 nucleotides matching TRBD1. CDR1 and CDR2 from the germline V gene are SGHTA and FQGTGA. J gave up 8 bases and V 2 bases, and 8 bases lay outside the gene matches. The CDR3 contains 14 residues. Here the CDR3 DNA reads TGTGCCAGCAGCTTAGGGGTGGGGGACAGCGAAGCTTTCTTT. Protein product: CASSLGVGDSEAFF.

The chain is built from TRBV9 and TRBJ2-1; D gene uncertain. Trimming shortened V by 9 bases and J by 0 bases, and 7 bases separated the two germline ends. This CDR3 has 12 amino acids. Per the germline V gene, CDR1 is SGDLS and CDR2 is YYNGEE. CDR3 protein: CAINSSYNEQFF. DNA of the CDR3: TGTGCCATCAACAGCTCCTACAATGAGCAGTTCTTC.

The V call is TRBV9, the J call TRBJ2-7, with no clear D. V shed 2 bases and J shed 8 bases, with 11 bases lying between them. The V gene's germline CDR1 is SGDLS and CDR2 YYNGEE. The CDR3 loop spans 12 amino acids. In DNA form, the CDR3 reads TGTGCCAGCAGCGTCCAGGTTGTGAAGCAGTACTTC. It encodes CASSVQVVKQYF.

V is TRBV7-9 and J is TRBJ2-5, with unresolved D. Germline values: CDR1 SEHNR, CDR2 FQNEAQ (reference sequence). Trimming removed 0 bases at V and 1 base at J, with 6 bases between. This CDR3 comprises 14 residues. In nucleotides, the CDR3 is TGTGCCAGCAGCTTAGCAAGGGTCCAAGAGACCCAGTACTTC. Protein sequence: CASSLARVQETQYF.

The chain has TRBV18 and TRBJ1-1; D gene unclear. The CDR3 has 14 amino acids. CDR1 and CDR2 (germline): KGHSH, LQKENI. Deletions cut 3 bases from V and 1 base from J, with 9 bases between. The CDR3 DNA follows: TGTGCCAGCTCACCGATTGCAGGGAACACTGAAGCTTTCTTT. It encodes CASSPIAGNTEAFF.

V and J are TRBV19 and TRBJ1-6; D uncertain. With 8 bases removed from V and 7 bases from J, the gap between germline ends came to 12 bases. The CDR3 consists of 13 residues. CDR1 LNHDA and CDR2 SQIVND come from the germline V gene (reference sequence). The CDR3 DNA follows: TGTGCCAGTTCCGACACTTGGAATTCACCCCTCCACTTT. The encoded protein is CASSDTWNSPLHF.

The chain has TRBV4-3 and TRBJ2-2; D unresolved. Trimming removed 4 bases at V and 0 bases at J, with 6 bases between. The CDR3 has 14 amino acids. The germline gives CDR1 LGHNA, CDR2 YSLEER. Written as DNA, the CDR3 is TGCGCCAGCAGCCTACAGACGAACACCGGGGAGCTGTTTTTT. It codes for CASSLQTNTGELFF.

The chain joins TRBV19 to TRBJ2-1; 8 bases are shared with TRBD2. Per germline, CDR1 LNHDA and CDR2 SQIVND (reference sequence). CDR3 size: 13 residues. V shed 4 bases, J shed 13 bases, and the junction held 9 bases outside the gene matches. The CDR3 coding sequence is TGTGCCAGTAGTAGCGGACTAGCTGCGGTTCAGTTCTTC. Translation: CASSSGLAAVQFF.

The rearrangement joins TRBV9 to TRBJ1-1; 11 bases agree with TRBD1. The CDR3 has 15 residues. The trim removed 3 bases at V and 4 bases at J, leaving 5 bases unmatched. Germline V gene lookup returns CDR1 SGDLS and CDR2 YYNGEE. CDR3 protein: CASSASGTGGTEAFF. CDR3 bases: TGTGCCAGCAGCGCTTCCGGGACAGGGGGCACTGAAGCTTTCTTT. The full variable domain, completed using reference TRBV9 and TRBJ1-1, is DSGVTQTPKHLITATGQRVTLRCSPRSGDLSVYWYQQSLDQGLQFLIQYYNGEERAKGNILERFSAQQFPDLHSELNLSSLELGDSALYFCASSASGTGGTEAFFGQGTRLTVV.

The rearrangement joins TRBV20-1 to TRBJ2-7; 10 bases are shared with TRBD2. With 4 bases clipped from V and 3 bases from J, the junction kept 12 bases outside the gene matches. The CDR3 sequence is 16 residues long. The germline CDR1 and CDR2 sequences are DFQATT and SNEGSKA (reference sequence). CDR3 DNA: TGCAGTGCTATAGCGGGGGGTTCACGGCACATCTACGAGCAGTACTTC. Its translation is CSAIAGGSRHIYEQYF.

This sequence joins TRBV20-1 and TRBJ2-5; 7 positions match TRBD1. Germline V gene sequence: CDR1 DFQATT, CDR2 SNEGSKA (reference sequence). Trimming took 6 bases from V and 5 from J; bases not matched to a gene: 6. The CDR3 extends over 12 amino acids. The CDR3 protein is CSAPGGVETQYF. The CDR3, as DNA: TGCAGTGCGCCAGGGGGTGTGGAGACCCAGTACTTC.

The rearrangement uses TRBV5-1 and TRBJ1-1, with D possibly matching TRBD1 (5 bases). Germline V lookup: CDR1 SGHRS, CDR2 YFSETQ. V shed 2 bases and J shed 7 bases, with 18 bases lying between them. The CDR3 has 15 residues. DNA of the CDR3: TGCGCCAGCAGCTTACGGTGGCAGCCGGGGCGTGAAGCTTTCTTT. Translation: CASSLRWQPGREAFF.

The V and J genes are TRBV2 and TRBJ2-5, with a weak D call TRBD2 (5 bases). Trimming took 7 bases from V and 4 from J, leaving 10 bases between them. The CDR3 consists of 12 residues. Germline assignment: CDR1 SNHLY and CDR2 FYNNEI. The CDR3: CASKREGETQYF. CDR3 sequence (DNA): TGTGCCAGCAAGAGGGAAGGAGAGACCCAGTACTTC.

CDR3 nucleotide sequence: TGTGCTAGTGGTGGGTCGGCGAACACTGAAGCTTTCTTT. Its translation: CASGGSANTEAFF. This chain connects TRBV12-5 to TRBJ1-1; D not certain. CDR1 is LGHNT and CDR2 is FRNRAP in the germline V gene. This CDR3 region has 13 residues. Trimming took 5 bases from V and 1 from J, leaving 8 bases between them.

V and J are TRBV7-3 and TRBJ2-7; weak D call: TRBD1 (8 bases). CDR3 length: 15 residues. Looked up from germline, CDR1 is SGHTA and CDR2 is FQGTGA. Trimming removed 8 bases at V and 7 bases at J, with 24 bases between. In DNA, the CDR3 is TGTGCCAGCGGACTAGGGGACAGGCGACTCGGGGAGCAGTACTTC. It codes for CASGLGDRRLGEQYF.

The table lists this clonotype with many counts. This rearrangement joins TRBV6-6 to TRBJ1-5; TRBD1 is a possible D gene (5 bases). Trimming took 6 bases from V and 3 from J, leaving 15 bases between them. The CDR3 sequence is 15 residues long. CDR1 MNHNY and CDR2 SVGAGI come from the germline V gene (reference sequence). The CDR3, as DNA: TGTGCCAGCAGCCTAATGGGGGGTTTCAATCAGCCCCAGCATTTT. It codes for CASSLMGGFNQPQHF.

A note on this clonotype: One end of the junction is discordant with germline, which a read error may explain. V usage is TRBV7-9 and J usage is TRBJ2-7; D is possibly TRBD2 (5 bases). Germline CDR1 SEHNR, CDR2 FQNEAQ (reference sequence). The CDR3 is 12 amino acids. Here the CDR3 DNA reads TGCGCCAGCAGCTTGTACGGGGACGAGCAGTACTTC. This translates into CASSLYGDEQYF.

The J gene is TRBJ2-5, the V gene TRBV11-2, with D possibly called TRBD1 or TRBD2 (5 bases each). CDR3 length: 14 amino acids. The germline V and J ends were trimmed by 2 bases and 2 bases, with 9 bases remaining between them. CDR1 is SGHAT and CDR2 is FQNNGV in the germline V gene. The CDR3 loop reads CASSLSWGQETQYF. The CDR3, as DNA: TGTGCCAGCAGCTTATCCTGGGGGCAAGAGACCCAGTACTTC.

Only one count was recorded for this clonotype. The chain is built from TRBV10-1 and TRBJ2-7; TRBD2 is a possible D gene (7 bases). The CDR3 has 17 residues. Germline V lookup: CDR1 WNHNN, CDR2 SYGVQD (reference sequence). The germline V and J ends were trimmed by 6 bases and 3 bases, with 24 bases remaining between them. CDR3 in amino acids: CASSMDTGGLFYYEQYF. Here the CDR3 DNA reads TGCGCCAGCAGCATGGATACGGGGGGCCTGTTCTACTACGAGCAGTACTTC.

This CDR3 is CASSMTENYGYTF. The CDR3 DNA reads as TGTGCCAGTAGTATGACAGAGAACTATGGCTACACCTTC. This chain uses TRBV19 with TRBJ1-2; possibly TRBD1 for D (5 bases). The germline gives CDR1 LNHDA, CDR2 SQIVND (reference sequence). CDR3 length equals 13 residues. V was cut by 3 bases and J by 2 bases, with 7 bases left in between.

The V and J genes are TRBV5-1 and TRBJ1-6; 8 bases match TRBD1. The V gene's germline CDR1 is SGHRS and CDR2 YFSETQ. The CDR3 covers 14 residues. The V segment lost 0 bases and the J segment 8 bases; nucleotides outside the gene matches: 1. The CDR3 is CASSLGGQDSPLHF. The CDR3, as DNA: TGCGCCAGCAGCTTGGGGGGACAGGATTCACCCCTCCACTTT.

The CDR3 nucleotides are TGCAGCACCGAGGGGGGGCCCCGGGCTGAAGCTTTCTTT. The encoded protein is CSTEGGPRAEAFF. V gene TRBV29-1 combines with J gene TRBJ1-1; D is perhaps TRBD1 (6 bases). Germline assignment: CDR1 SQVTM and CDR2 ANQGSEA. V gave up 8 bases and J gave up 6 bases, with 19 bases separating them. The CDR3 consists of 13 residues.

The chain uses TRBV2 and TRBJ1-1, with D tentatively TRBD1 (5 bases). V lost 0 bases to trimming and J lost 5 bases, with 13 bases between them. The germline CDR1 and CDR2 sequences are SNHLY and FYNNEI. This CDR3 has 15 amino acids. CDR3 coding DNA: TGTGCCAGCAGTGAAGCGCTTGGCAGGGCTACTGAAGCTTTCTTT. Translation gives CASSEALGRATEAFF.

This chain uses TRBV7-2 with TRBJ2-5, with D possibly matching TRBD2 (5 bases). Germline V gene data show CDR1 as SGHTA and CDR2 as FQGNSA. The CDR3 length is 13 residues. V gave up 7 bases and J gave up 2 bases, with 11 bases separating them. CDR3 nucleotides: TGTGCCAGCACCCCCACGGGACAAGAGACCCAGTACTTC. It yields the protein CASTPTGQETQYF.

As to this clonotype: Since a much larger clone is just one base distant, this may be a read error. This chain links TRBV5-8 with TRBJ1-5; weak D call: TRBD1 (6 bases). The CDR3 has 17 residues. Germline V CDR1 and CDR2: SGHTS, YDEGEE. The CDR3 loop reads CASSLLWGALSKQPQHF. The CDR3 region has the DNA TGTGCCAGCAGCTTGCTATGGGGGGCACTTAGCAAACAGCCCCAGCATTTT.

The rearrangement uses TRBV29-1 and TRBJ1-6; TRBD1 aligns across 7 bases. The germline CDR1 and CDR2 sequences are SQVTM and ANQGSEA. This CDR3 has 14 residues. The trim removed 6 bases at V and 6 bases at J, leaving 8 bases unmatched. The CDR3: CSVRQGEANSPLHF. In DNA, the CDR3 is TGCAGCGTCCGACAGGGAGAGGCTAATTCACCCCTCCACTTT.

The rearrangement links TRBV9 to TRBJ2-2; D unclear. The V gene lost 0 bases and the J gene lost 1 base, with 4 bases spanning the gap. Germline CDR1 SGDLS, CDR2 YYNGEE. This CDR3 region has 14 residues. The CDR3 DNA reads TGTGCCAGCAGCGTAGCTGTGAACACCGGGGAGCTGTTTTTT. It translates to CASSVAVNTGELFF. Supplemented by reference TRBV9 and TRBJ2-2, the full variable domain reads DSGVTQTPKHLITATGQRVTLRCSPRSGDLSVYWYQQSLDQGLQFLIQYYNGEERAKGNILERFSAQQFPDLHSELNLSSLELGDSALYFCASSVAVNTGELFFGEGSRLTVL.

This clonotype was picked up a small number of times. This sequence joins TRBV20-1 and TRBJ2-1, with 8 positions matching TRBD2. Germline CDR1 reads DFQATT; CDR2 reads SNEGSKA (reference sequence). The CDR3 covers 13 residues. With 8 bases clipped from V and 5 bases from J, the junction kept 8 bases outside the gene matches. The CDR3 nucleotides read TGCAGTTTCGTAGCGGGACGGAACAATGAGCAGTTCTTC. Residues: CSFVAGRNNEQFF.

This clonotype was observed many times. V is TRBV9 and J is TRBJ2-7, with D tentatively TRBD1 (5 bases). Germline assignment: CDR1 SGDLS and CDR2 YYNGEE. V lost 0 bases and J lost 1, with 11 bases in between. The CDR3 totals 15 residues. In nucleotides, the CDR3 is TGTGCCAGCAGCGTAGGGCCGACAGATTCCTACGAGCAGTACTTC. The encoded protein is CASSVGPTDSYEQYF.

CDR3 loop: CATAQGDSGEKLFF. CDR3 DNA: TGTGCCACCGCCCAGGGGGACTCGGGTGAAAAACTGTTTTTT. This rearrangement joins TRBV10-3 to TRBJ1-4; 7 bases are a match to TRBD1. Germline lookup yields CDR1 ENHRY and CDR2 SYGVKD. Trimming took 10 bases from V and 7 from J; bases not matched to a gene: 12. The CDR3 spans 14 residues.

This clonotype came up many times. The chain has TRBV20-1 and TRBJ1-6, with 9 nucleotides matching TRBD1. There are 19 residues in the CDR3. The trim removed 5 bases at V and 3 bases at J, leaving 17 bases unmatched. The germline V gene has CDR1 DFQATT and CDR2 SNEGSKA (reference sequence). CDR3 loop: CSASRTGEVLGVYNSPLHF. The CDR3 DNA is TGCAGTGCTTCTCGGACAGGGGAGGTCTTAGGGGTCTATAATTCACCCCTCCACTTT.

Regarding this clonotype: The junction departs from germline at one end; a sequencing error may be responsible. The genes are TRBV6-6 and TRBJ2-2; D remains ambiguous. Germline CDR1 is MNHNY and CDR2 is SVGAGI (reference sequence). The CDR3 covers 16 residues. CDR3 DNA sequence: TGTGCCAACAGTTACTCTACTATCGCGAACATCGGGGAGCTGTTTTTT. Protein: CANSYSTIANIGELFF.